These T cell receptor beta chains were read from a single sample in a study of T cells in Graves' hyperthyroidism and ophthalmopathy. Via MiXCR, TCRdb re-called the multiplex PCR reads, giving one row per CDR3 protein. The repertoire holds 600,000 to 750,000 distinct CDR3 sequences, with around 16% as singletons. The sequenced sample was blood. The receptors come from a man over 45 with Graves' hyperthyroidism. Each CDR3 is given with its conserved first and last residue. The D gene is left open where the match is weak. Expanded clones get a size class; other rows say once, few or many, or leave the size out.

CDR3nt	CDR3aa	v_gene	j_gene	abundance	len	d_gene
TGTGCCAGCTCACCAGGGCAGGTCAGCTCCTACGAGCAGTACTTC	CASSPGQVSSYEQYF	TRBV18	TRBJ2-7	-	15	-
TGTGCCTGGAGCGGGTCGTCGGGAGTTGGAGATACGCAGTATTTT	CAWSGSSGVGDTQYF	TRBV30	TRBJ2-3	few	15	-
TGCGCCAGCAGCTTGGCGGCAATTAGCACAGATACGCAGTATTTT	CASSLAAISTDTQYF	TRBV5-1	TRBJ2-3	many	15	-
TGTGCCTGGAGTTTAGGAGGGGTATACGAGCAGTACTTC	CAWSLGGVYEQYF	TRBV30	TRBJ2-7	few	13	-
TGTGCCAGCAGCTTAGTAAGTAGCGGGATTTACGAGCAGTACTTC	CASSLVSSGIYEQYF	TRBV7-9	TRBJ2-7	many	15	TRBD2
TGTGCCAGCAGTTCTCGCCCAGGAGGCCACGAGCAGTACTTC	CASSSRPGGHEQYF	TRBV28	TRBJ2-7	many	14	-
TGTGCCAGCTCACCATCGAGCGGTTCTAGCACAGATACGCAGTATTTT	CASSPSSGSSTDTQYF	TRBV18	TRBJ2-3	few	16	-
TGTGCCAGCAGCGCCCGGGACAGGGGCAGCAATCAGCCCCAGCATTTT	CASSARDRGSNQPQHF	TRBV7-2	TRBJ1-5	many	16	TRBD1
TGTGCCAGCAGTCCCCTAATAGGATCGGATCTCTCCTATGGCTACACCTTC	CASSPLIGSDLSYGYTF	TRBV28	TRBJ1-2	-	17	-
TGTGCCAGTAGTATACAGTCGAACACTGAAGCTTTCTTT	CASSIQSNTEAFF	TRBV19	TRBJ1-1	many	13	-
TGTGCCAGCAGTTTCACGGGAGTCTCCTACAATGAGCAGTTCTTC	CASSFTGVSYNEQFF	TRBV7-8	TRBJ2-1	few	15	-
TGTGCCATCAGGGGGACTAGCGGGAGTAACCAAGAGACCCAGTACTTC	CAIRGTSGSNQETQYF	TRBV10-3	TRBJ2-5	-	16	TRBD2
TGTGCCAGCAGGAAGTCCTACAATGAGCAGTTCTTC	CASRKSYNEQFF	TRBV12-3/TRBV12-4	TRBJ2-1	-	12	-
TGCAGTGCTAGAGAGAGCGGCTCTGGGGCCAACGTCCTGACTTTC	CSARESGSGANVLTF	TRBV20-1	TRBJ2-6	-	15	-
TGCGCCAGCAGCTTGTGGACTAGCGGGAGGGATACCACAGATACGCAGTATTTT	CASSLWTSGRDTTDTQYF	TRBV5-1	TRBJ2-3	many	18	TRBD2
TGTGCCAGCAATAGATTACGGGACAGCAAAGAGACCCAGTACTTC	CASNRLRDSKETQYF	TRBV6-1	TRBJ2-5	many	15	TRBD1
TGTGCCAGCAGCTCGGGCGCGGGCGGCGGGACCTACAATGAGCAGTTCTTC	CASSSGAGGGTYNEQFF	TRBV7-9	TRBJ2-1	-	17	-
TGTGCCGCAGCGAGCTCCGGGACAGGGAAAAATTCACCCCTCCACTTT	CAAASSGTGKNSPLHF	TRBV28	TRBJ1-6	few	16	TRBD1
TGTGCCAGCAGCCCAGGAAACGGACGTGGGATTTACGAGCAGTACTTC	CASSPGNGRGIYEQYF	TRBV3-1	TRBJ2-7	many	16	-
TGTGCCAGCGAGGGACAGTACTATGGCTACACCTTC	CASEGQYYGYTF	TRBV28	TRBJ1-2	-	12	TRBD1
TGTGCCTGGAGCAAGGGCCCCAGCTCCTACAATGAGCAGTTCTTC	CAWSKGPSSYNEQFF	TRBV30	TRBJ2-1	few	15	-
TGTGCCAGCAGCCCGGACAGGTACAAAAACGTCCTGACTTTC	CASSPDRYKNVLTF	TRBV27	TRBJ2-6	few	14	TRBD1
TGTGCCAGCAGTTTCTCGAGGGCCAACACTGAAGCTTTCTTT	CASSFSRANTEAFF	TRBV27	TRBJ1-1	few	14	-
TGTGCCAGCAGTTCACCACCGGGACTAGCGGGAGTAAGGACCGGGGAGCTGTTTTTT	CASSSPPGLAGVRTGELFF	TRBV28	TRBJ2-2	many	19	TRBD2
TGTGCCACCAGCAGAGATCGTTCTAGGACAGGGGAATATGGCTACACCTTC	CATSRDRSRTGEYGYTF	TRBV15	TRBJ1-2	few	17	TRBD1
TGTGCCACCAGGGGCTACGGGAACACTGAAGCTTTCTTT	CATRGYGNTEAFF	TRBV24-1	TRBJ1-1	few	13	-
TGTGCCAGTCGGCCCCAGGGGCTAAGCAATCAGCCCCAGCATTTT	CASRPQGLSNQPQHF	TRBV19	TRBJ1-5	-	15	-
TGTGCCAGCAAAGTTGAAGGCCAGCGGGACAATGAGCAGTTCTTC	CASKVEGQRDNEQFF	TRBV12-3/TRBV12-4	TRBJ2-1	many	15	-
TGTGCCAGCGGACAGCGGGAGAGGTTTACTGAGCAGTTCTTC	CASGQRERFTEQFF	TRBV27	TRBJ2-1	many	14	TRBD2
TGTGCCAGCTCGACCCTAGCGGTACCCACAGATACGCAGTATTTT	CASSTLAVPTDTQYF	TRBV7-2	TRBJ2-3	many	15	TRBD2
TGTGCCAATAGTATTGGTAGTGTGGGATACAATGAGCAGTTCTTC	CANSIGSVGYNEQFF	TRBV19	TRBJ2-1	-	15	-
TGTGCCAGCAGTCTACGGAGTCAACCCGAGCAGTACTTC	CASSLRSQPEQYF	TRBV28	TRBJ2-7	few	13	-
TGTGCCAGCAGGCCTGACCCCACTGAAGCTTTCTTT	CASRPDPTEAFF	TRBV2	TRBJ1-1	many	12	-
TGTGCCAGCAGCTTTGGTAGATTCACAGATACGCAGTATTTT	CASSFGRFTDTQYF	TRBV7-2	TRBJ2-3	many	14	-
TGTGCCAGCTCACCACTCGGGGTCCGGAACACTGAAGCTTTCTTT	CASSPLGVRNTEAFF	TRBV18	TRBJ1-1	few	15	-
TGTGCCAGCGGAAACTATGGGGATGAGCAGTTCTTC	CASGNYGDEQFF	TRBV27	TRBJ2-1	many	12	-
TGCAGTGCTACAGGGACAGGGGTTACTGAAGCTTTCTTT	CSATGTGVTEAFF	TRBV20-1	TRBJ1-1	many	13	TRBD1
TGCAGTGCTAGTGGGAATAATGAGCAGTTCTTC	CSASGNNEQFF	TRBV20-1	TRBJ2-1	many	11	-
TGTGCCAGCAGTTTATCGACGGAGTCTGCCTACGAGCAGTACTTC	CASSLSTESAYEQYF	TRBV28	TRBJ2-7	many	15	-
TGTGCCAGCAGCTTAGATATCGAGAACACCGGGGAGCTGTTTTTT	CASSLDIENTGELFF	TRBV7-6	TRBJ2-2	few	15	-
TGTGCCAGCAAGGTTGCTAGCGGGAGAGGTGAGCAGTTCTTC	CASKVASGRGEQFF	TRBV6-1	TRBJ2-1	few	14	TRBD2
TGTGCCAGCAGCTCCGGACAGGGATGGCAGCCCCAGCATTTT	CASSSGQGWQPQHF	TRBV5-6	TRBJ1-5	few	14	TRBD1
TGTGCCAGCAGGATCAGGACAGGGGCCTACGAGCAGTACTTC	CASRIRTGAYEQYF	TRBV28	TRBJ2-7	many	14	TRBD1
TGTGCCACCCGGGACGGTGGACCTTACAATGAGCAGTTCTTC	CATRDGGPYNEQFF	TRBV2	TRBJ2-1	many	14	-
TGTGCCAGTAGTTCCTACCCCGGGAGCGACACTGAAGCTTTCTTT	CASSSYPGSDTEAFF	TRBV19	TRBJ1-1	-	15	-
TGTGCCAGCAGCTTATCGCCGGGACAGATCATGTTGAGCATCACTGAAGCTTTCTTT	CASSLSPGQIMLSITEAFF	TRBV7-8	TRBJ1-1	many	19	TRBD1
TGTGCCAGCAGTCTGAAGCGGGGGGGATACAATGAGCAGTTCTTC	CASSLKRGGYNEQFF	TRBV12-3/TRBV12-4	TRBJ2-1	many	15	TRBD2
TGTGCCACCAAACCCAGGGGGCTGTATGAGACCCAGTACTTC	CATKPRGLYETQYF	TRBV10-3	TRBJ2-5	many	14	TRBD1
TGTGCCAGCAGCCAAGATGCGGGTTTCGGGACCCAGTACTTC	CASSQDAGFGTQYF	TRBV3-1	TRBJ2-5	-	14	-